Below are 30 T cell receptor beta chains sequenced from a single sample in a study of siplizumab effects on memory and regulatory T cells. The method was immunoSEQ multiplex PCR; TCRdb's version includes in-frame clones alone and lacks a portion of them. Here the sample spans 100,000 or so clones, approximately 90% being singletons. Sequencing was done on a sample of CD4+ T cells sorted from blood. Receptor source: a human donor in good health.

The chain employs TRBV20-1 and TRBJ2-2; D unresolved. The V end was cut by 5 bases, the J end by 8 bases, with 9 bases between. Germline values: CDR1 DFQATT, CDR2 SNEGSKA (reference sequence). CDR3 size: 11 residues. The CDR3 coding sequence is TGCAGTGCTGACCTAGTTGGGGAGCTGTTTTTT. Its protein is CSADLVGELFF.

This sequence joins TRBV30 and TRBJ2-7; a possible D gene is TRBD2 (5 bases). The V end lost 5 bases, the J end lost 7 bases, and 12 bases lay between the germline ends. This CDR3 region has 11 residues. In germline, CDR1 is GTSNPN, CDR2 SVGIG (reference sequence). The CDR3 region is CAWGTRLEQYF. The CDR3 coding sequence is TGTGCCTGGGGAACTAGATTAGAGCAGTACTTC.

The chain recombines TRBV7-2 with TRBJ2-7; the D is unclear. The CDR3 totals 12 residues. Germline V gives CDR1 SGHTA, CDR2 FQGNSA. With 5 bases removed from V and 5 bases from J, the gap between germline ends came to 10 bases. CDR3 loop: CASSPFANEQYF. The CDR3 bases are TGTGCCAGCAGCCCCTTTGCTAACGAGCAGTACTTC.

CDR3 sequence: CASRSLGLPHEQYF. The CDR3 DNA reads as TGTGCCAGCAGAAGCCTGGGACTCCCCCACGAGCAGTACTTC. The chain joins TRBV6-5 to TRBJ2-7; D is possibly TRBD2 (6 bases). Germline CDR1 MNHEY, CDR2 SVGAGI. V lost 6 bases to trimming and J lost 5 bases, with 17 bases between them. CDR3 length: 14 residues.

The J gene is TRBJ2-1, the V gene TRBV9; TRBD2 aligns across 7 bases. The CDR3 is made up of 15 amino acids. J gave up 9 bases and V 0 bases, and 9 bases lay outside the gene matches. Germline CDR1 reads SGDLS; CDR2 reads YYNGEE. The CDR3 sequence is CASSVDGLGGSEQFF. CDR3 nucleotide sequence: TGTGCCAGCAGCGTAGACGGTTTGGGCGGGAGTGAGCAGTTCTTC.

The V call is TRBV2, the J call TRBJ1-5; perhaps TRBD1 as D (6 bases). The V gene lost 8 bases and the J gene lost 3 bases, with 23 bases spanning the gap. The CDR3 runs to 17 residues. From germline, CDR1 is SNHLY and CDR2 FYNNEI. The CDR3 here is CASAGRGLGTSNQPQHF. For the CDR3, the DNA is TGTGCCAGCGCGGGCAGGGGTCTAGGAACCTCCAATCAGCCCCAGCATTTT.

The V call is TRBV28, the J call TRBJ2-2; 7 bases are shared with TRBD2. V lost 3 bases and J lost 7; bases outside the gene matches: 8. CDR1 is MDHEN and CDR2 is SYDVKM in the germline V gene. The CDR3 runs to 15 residues. The CDR3 DNA reads TGTGCCAGCAGTTTTAGGCGGGAGCGGAACGGGGAGCTGTTTTTT. This gives the protein CASSFRRERNGELFF. Variable domain in full (rest from reference TRBV28 and TRBJ2-2): DVKVTQSSRYLVKRTGEKVFLECVQDMDHENMFWYRQDPGLGLRLIYFSYDVKMKEKGDIPEGYSVSREKKERFSLILESASTNQTSMYLCASSFRRERNGELFFGEGSRLTVL.

The chain joins TRBV19 to TRBJ1-1, with D uncertain. The length of the CDR3 is 13 residues. CDR1 LNHDA and CDR2 SQIVND come from the germline V gene (reference sequence). The V gene lost 4 bases and the J gene lost 6 bases, with 12 bases spanning the gap. Here the CDR3 reads CASSSNLPAEAFF. The CDR3 nucleotides are TGTGCCAGTAGTAGCAACCTACCCGCTGAAGCTTTCTTT.

CDR3 coding DNA: TGCAGTGTCGCGATGAACGATGAGCAGTTCTTC. Translated: CSVAMNDEQFF. This chain joins TRBV20-1 and TRBJ2-1; no definite D call. CDR3 length: 11 residues. From germline, CDR1 is DFQATT and CDR2 SNEGSKA (reference sequence). Trimming took 7 bases from V and 8 from J, leaving 12 bases between them.

This clone was seen only once. The chain recombines TRBV9 with TRBJ1-4; D is ambiguous. The length of the CDR3 is 15 residues. Trimming removed 4 bases at V and 5 bases at J, with 15 bases between. The germline V gene has CDR1 SGDLS and CDR2 YYNGEE. Written as DNA, the CDR3 is TGTGCCAGCAGCACTTTGGAGGGTGCCAATGAAAAACTGTTTTTT. Residues: CASSTLEGANEKLFF.

This clone was observed a handful of times. J is TRBJ1-2 and V is TRBV6-6; D not certain. Trimming removed 1 base from V and 0 bases from J, with 6 bases in between. This CDR3 is built from 14 residues. Germline CDR1 and CDR2: MNHNY and SVGAGI (reference sequence). The CDR3 nucleotides are TGTGCCAGCAGTTACTGGGGATCTAACTATGGCTACACCTTC. Its translation: CASSYWGSNYGYTF.

The chain carries TRBV19 and TRBJ2-1; 14 positions agree with TRBD2. After removal of 5 bases from V and 10 bases from J, the junction contained 16 bases not matched to a gene. CDR3 length: 18 amino acids. Germline assignment: CDR1 LNHDA and CDR2 SQIVND (reference sequence). The CDR3 is CASSPLPAGTSGRGEQFF. Here the CDR3 DNA reads TGTGCCAGTAGTCCATTACCGGCGGGGACTAGCGGGAGAGGGGAGCAGTTCTTC.

The chain employs TRBV5-1 and TRBJ2-5; TRBD2 might be the D (6 bases). In germline, CDR1 is SGHRS, CDR2 YFSETQ. This CDR3 contains 15 residues. V was cut by 0 bases and J by 5 bases, with 14 bases left in between. CDR3 amino acids: CASSLEGTGRETQYF. CDR3 nucleotide sequence: TGCGCCAGCAGCTTGGAAGGGACGGGGAGGGAGACCCAGTACTTC.

This rearrangement joins TRBV28 to TRBJ2-6; 7 bases fit TRBD1. The V and J ends lost 5 bases and 0 bases, in that order; junction bases with no gene match: 7. The CDR3 is 17 residues long. Germline loops: CDR1 MDHEN, CDR2 SYDVKM. DNA of the CDR3: TGTGCCAGCAGTCGACAGGGCCTACACTCTGGGGCCAACGTCCTGACTTTC. Encoded protein: CASSRQGLHSGANVLTF.

The chain links TRBV19 to TRBJ1-1; D call uncertain. The CDR3 consists of 14 residues. Germline CDR1 and CDR2: LNHDA and SQIVND (reference sequence). The ends were cut back, 5 bases at V and 1 base at J, with 11 bases in the middle. CDR3 nucleotides: TGTGCCAGTAGTGATAATCGGGGGAACACTGAAGCTTTCTTT. Translation: CASSDNRGNTEAFF.

In DNA, the CDR3 is TGTGCCAGCAGTCCCTCCGGGGCCGCTTTATTTGCTTTCTTT. Its protein is CASSPSGAALFAFF. The V gene is TRBV28, the J gene TRBJ1-1; TRBD1 is a possible D gene (5 bases). The V gene's germline CDR1 is MDHEN and CDR2 SYDVKM. Trimming removed 5 bases at V and 11 bases at J, with 21 bases between. This CDR3 is 14 amino acids long.

V usage is TRBV6-1 and J usage is TRBJ2-5; no definite D call. Germline CDR1 and CDR2: MNHNS and SASEGT. V lost 3 bases and J lost 5, with 4 bases in between. The CDR3 contains 11 residues. Written as DNA, the CDR3 is TGTGCCAGCAGTGATTTGGAGACCCAGTACTTC. Translated: CASSDLETQYF.

This chain uses TRBV15 with TRBJ1-5; D possibly corresponds to TRBD1 (5 bases). The V end was cut by 0 bases, the J end by 0 bases, with 12 bases between. The CDR3 consists of 17 residues. Germline CDR1 is LNHNV and CDR2 is YYDKDF (reference sequence). The CDR3 bases are TGTGCCACCAGCAGAGACTTACAGGCATATAGCAATCAGCCCCAGCATTTT. The encoded protein is CATSRDLQAYSNQPQHF.

The table lists this clone with a count of one. The rearrangement uses TRBV7-4 and TRBJ1-2; perhaps TRBD1 as D (5 bases). Germline assignment: CDR1 SGHVT and CDR2 SQSDAQ. The CDR3 runs 14 residues. V shed 2 bases and J shed 8 bases, with 15 bases lying between them. The CDR3 DNA sequence: TGTGCCAGCAGCTTAAAGGGAGGGGCCTCGGGCTACACCTTC. Its protein is CASSLKGGASGYTF.

The rearrangement uses TRBV5-1 and TRBJ1-1; TRBD1 matches at 8 bases. Germline assignment: CDR1 SGHRS and CDR2 YFSETQ. The V and J ends lost 4 bases and 5 bases, in that order; junction bases with no gene match: 13. The CDR3 loop spans 16 amino acids. CDR3: CASSRGQGGYQTEAFF. CDR3 in DNA: TGCGCCAGCAGCCGTGGACAGGGAGGTTATCAGACTGAAGCTTTCTTT. Filled out from reference TRBV5-1 and TRBJ1-1, the complete variable domain reads KAGVTQTPRYLIKTRGQQVTLSCSPISGHRSVSWYQQTPGQGLQFLFEYFSETQRNKGNFPGRFSGRQFSNSRSEMNVSTLELGDSALYLCASSRGQGGYQTEAFFGQGTRLTVV.

As for this clone: Other nucleotide sequences from this sample produce the same CDR3. The chain combines TRBV7-8 with TRBJ1-1; a possible D gene is TRBD1 (5 bases). The CDR3 extends over 14 amino acids. Germline CDR1 is SGHVS and CDR2 is FQNEAQ. The ends were cut back, 3 bases at V and 0 bases at J, with 8 bases in the middle. This CDR3 reads CASSFRGMNTEAFF. The CDR3 nucleotides are TGTGCCAGCAGCTTTCGGGGGATGAACACTGAAGCTTTCTTT.

The chain couples TRBV6-1 to TRBJ2-7, with no clear D. Germline CDR1 reads MNHNS; CDR2 reads SASEGT. V shed 4 bases and J shed 4 bases, with 17 bases lying between them. The CDR3 is made up of 15 amino acids. CDR3 nucleotides: TGTGCCAGCAGTGCCCGGACCCCAGGAGTATACGAGCAGTACTTC. The encoded protein is CASSARTPGVYEQYF.

The J gene is TRBJ2-6, the V gene TRBV7-6; 7 nucleotides agree with TRBD1. CDR1 is SGHVS and CDR2 is FNYEAQ in the germline V gene. This CDR3 region has 19 residues. The junction had 16 bases not matched to a gene; V was cut back by 8 bases and J by 0 bases. The chain's CDR3 is CASHSEGRGSYSGANVLTF. The CDR3 bases are TGTGCCAGCCACTCAGAGGGCAGGGGGTCTTACTCTGGGGCCAACGTCCTGACTTTC. The whole variable domain, filled in from reference TRBV7-6 and TRBJ2-6, reads GAGVSQSPRYKVTKRGQDVALRCDPISGHVSLYWYRQALGQGPEFLTYFNYEAQQDKSGLPNDRFSAERPEGSISTLTIQRTEQRDSAMYRCASHSEGRGSYSGANVLTFGAGSRLTVL.

The chain links TRBV7-6 to TRBJ2-2; 10 bases map to TRBD2. The CDR3 extends over 14 amino acids. Germline CDR1 SGHVS, CDR2 FNYEAQ. Trimming took 4 bases from V and 4 from J; bases not matched to a gene: 0. The CDR3 loop is CASSWTSGTGELFF. The CDR3 DNA is TGTGCCAGCAGCTGGACTAGCGGCACCGGGGAGCTGTTTTTT.

This chain connects TRBV20-1 to TRBJ2-1, with D hard to call. The CDR3 is 11 residues long. V was shortened by 0 bases and J by 9 bases, with 6 bases between the two germline ends. From germline, CDR1 is DFQATT and CDR2 SNEGSKA (reference sequence). This chain's CDR3 is CSARDGGEQFF. The DNA for the CDR3 is TGCAGTGCTAGAGATGGCGGTGAGCAGTTCTTC.

The V gene is TRBV5-1, the J gene TRBJ2-3; 8 nucleotides line up with TRBD2. CDR1 and CDR2 from the germline V gene are SGHRS and YFSETQ. The CDR3 has 17 residues. Trimming removed 4 bases from V and 4 bases from J; junction bases left unmatched: 14. CDR3 region: CASSLLAGKGGADTQYF. CDR3 DNA: TGCGCCAGCAGCCTGTTAGCGGGAAAGGGTGGAGCAGATACGCAGTATTTT.

Regarding this clone: Other nucleotide sequences in the sample specify the same CDR3. The V and J genes are TRBV6-1 and TRBJ2-7; D not resolved. This CDR3 has 13 amino acids. The germline gives CDR1 MNHNS, CDR2 SASEGT. V was shortened by 6 bases and J by 1 base, with 10 bases between the two germline ends. CDR3 residues: CASRQRESYEQYF. Written as DNA, the CDR3 is TGTGCCAGCAGGCAAAGGGAATCCTACGAGCAGTACTTC.

The V call is TRBV6-1, the J call TRBJ1-2, with a possible D match to TRBD1 (5 bases). Germline V gives CDR1 MNHNS, CDR2 SASEGT. The CDR3 has 12 amino acids. Trimming pared 11 bases from V and 5 bases from J, leaving 15 bases between. CDR3 nucleotides: TGTGCCGCGAGCGGGGGGGGTTATGGCTACACCTTC. It yields the protein CAASGGGYGYTF.

V usage is TRBV28 and J usage is TRBJ2-7; 7 bases fit TRBD2. Germline lookup yields CDR1 MDHEN and CDR2 SYDVKM. Trimming cost V 6 bases and J 6 bases; bases outside gene matches: 11. The CDR3 consists of 14 residues. Written as DNA, the CDR3 is TGTGCCAGCAGACAGTGGGGGAGGGCAGGCGAGCAGTACTTC. Its translation is CASRQWGRAGEQYF.

The J gene is TRBJ2-1, the V gene TRBV28; 12 nucleotides align to TRBD2. This CDR3 contains 17 residues. Germline CDR1 and CDR2: MDHEN and SYDVKM. V lost 6 bases, J lost 1 base, and 7 bases stayed unmatched. CDR3 sequence: CASSKLAGGSSYNEQFF. The CDR3, as DNA: TGTGCCAGCAGCAAACTAGCGGGAGGAAGTTCCTACAATGAGCAGTTCTTC. The whole variable domain, filled in from reference TRBV28 and TRBJ2-1, reads DVKVTQSSRYLVKRTGEKVFLECVQDMDHENMFWYRQDPGLGLRLIYFSYDVKMKEKGDIPEGYSVSREKKERFSLILESASTNQTSMYLCASSKLAGGSSYNEQFFGPGTRLTVL.